What follows describes a single T cell receptor beta chain. This specimen comes from a study of blood T cell repertoires in COVID-19. For the study at large: Acute and convalescent COVID-19 specimens originated in the United States, Italy and Spain. Sample material is recorded as cDNA or gDNA derived from T cells, B-cell-depleted T cells, or PBMCs.

This CDR3 region has 15 residues. Between the trimmed V and J ends, which lost 2 bases and 1 base, there was a span of 11 bases. Germline CDR1 reads SEHNR; CDR2 reads FQNEAQ (reference sequence). In the study's own analysis: The authors estimated nucleated cell counts from reference gene primer amplification. TCRdb's table, derived via immunoSEQ multiplex PCR, lists solely in-frame clones and lacks some. V and J calls and clone size are given by that table; D and trimming were obtained from the DNA. The table records some 76,000 clones, 90% of them present only once. This chain joins TRBV7-9 and TRBJ1-2, with D maybe TRBD1 (5 bases). The clonotype was recovered from a woman aged 18 to 35 with acute or convalescent COVID-19. Sequencing used peripheral blood. CDR3 protein: CASSLKTDLNYGYTF. DNA for the CDR3: TGTGCCAGCAGCTTAAAGACAGACCTTAACTATGGCTACACCTTC.